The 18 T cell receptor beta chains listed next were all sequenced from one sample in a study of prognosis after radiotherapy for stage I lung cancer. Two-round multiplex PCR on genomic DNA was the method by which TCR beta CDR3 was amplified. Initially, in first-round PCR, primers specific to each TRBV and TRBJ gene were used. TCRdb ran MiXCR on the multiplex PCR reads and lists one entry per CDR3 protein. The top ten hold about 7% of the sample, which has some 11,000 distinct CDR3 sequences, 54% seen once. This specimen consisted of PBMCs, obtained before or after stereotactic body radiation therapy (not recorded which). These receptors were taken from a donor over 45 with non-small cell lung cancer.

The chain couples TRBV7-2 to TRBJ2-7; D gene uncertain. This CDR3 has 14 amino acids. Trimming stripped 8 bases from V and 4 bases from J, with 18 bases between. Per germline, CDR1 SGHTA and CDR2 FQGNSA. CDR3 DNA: TGTGCCAGCTCCCTTCTACCTACACCATACGAGCAGTACTTC. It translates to CASSLLPTPYEQYF.

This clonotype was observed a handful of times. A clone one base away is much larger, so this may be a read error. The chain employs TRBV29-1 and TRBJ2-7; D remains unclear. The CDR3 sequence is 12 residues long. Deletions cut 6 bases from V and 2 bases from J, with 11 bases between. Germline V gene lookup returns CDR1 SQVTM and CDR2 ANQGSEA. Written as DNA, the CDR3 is TGCAGCGTGCTTCAGTGGGCCTACGAGCAGTACTTC. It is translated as CSVLQWAYEQYF.

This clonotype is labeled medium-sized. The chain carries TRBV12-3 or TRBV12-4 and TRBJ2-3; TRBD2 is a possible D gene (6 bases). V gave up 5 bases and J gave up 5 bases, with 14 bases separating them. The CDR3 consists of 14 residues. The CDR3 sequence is CASSQPAGRDTQYF. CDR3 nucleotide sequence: TGTGCCAGCAGTCAGCCGGCGGGGCGAGATACGCAGTATTTT.

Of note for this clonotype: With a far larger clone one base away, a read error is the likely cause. The CDR3 sequence is CASRVTSGKIVYEQYF. The CDR3 coding sequence is TGTGCCAGCAGAGTGACTAGCGGGAAAATTGTCTACGAGCAGTACTTC. The V call is TRBV6-8, the J call TRBJ2-7, with 11 bases matching TRBD2. Germline V gene data show CDR1 as MNHGY and CDR2 as SAAAGT. The CDR3 loop spans 16 amino acids. V was clipped by 6 bases and J by 3 bases; unmatched bases: 10.

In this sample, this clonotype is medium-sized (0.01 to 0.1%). The CDR3 here is CASSPDRGPQHF. For the CDR3, the DNA is TGTGCCAGCTCACCGGACAGGGGGCCCCAGCATTTT. The chain has TRBV18 and TRBJ1-5; 9 bases match TRBD1. CDR3 length: 12 residues. Trimming removed 3 bases from V and 9 bases from J; junction bases left unmatched: 0. In germline, CDR1 is KGHSH, CDR2 LQKENI. Supplemented by reference TRBV18 and TRBJ1-5, the full variable domain reads NAGVMQNPRHLVRRRGQEARLRCSPMKGHSHVYWYRQLPEEGLKFMVYLQKENIIDESGMPKERFSAEFPKEGPSILRIQQVVRGDSAAYFCASSPDRGPQHFGDGTRLSIL.

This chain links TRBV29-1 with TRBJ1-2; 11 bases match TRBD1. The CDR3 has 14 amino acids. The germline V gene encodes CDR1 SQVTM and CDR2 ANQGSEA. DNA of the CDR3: TGCAGTGCTATAGGACAGGGGGCGAGCTATGGCTACACCTTC. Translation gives CSAIGQGASYGYTF.

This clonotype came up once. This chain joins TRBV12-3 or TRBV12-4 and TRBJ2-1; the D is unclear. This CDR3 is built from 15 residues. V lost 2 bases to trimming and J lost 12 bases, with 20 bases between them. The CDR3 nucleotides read TGTGCCAGCAGTTTAATCGCCGGCAGCTCATTTGGGCAGTTCTTC. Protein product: CASSLIAGSSFGQFF.

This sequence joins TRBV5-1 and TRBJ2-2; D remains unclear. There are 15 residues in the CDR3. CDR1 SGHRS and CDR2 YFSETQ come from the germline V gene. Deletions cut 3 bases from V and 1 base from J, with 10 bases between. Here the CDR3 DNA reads TGCGCCAGCAGCTGTGACATAAGGAACACCGGGGAGCTGTTTTTT. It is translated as CASSCDIRNTGELFF.

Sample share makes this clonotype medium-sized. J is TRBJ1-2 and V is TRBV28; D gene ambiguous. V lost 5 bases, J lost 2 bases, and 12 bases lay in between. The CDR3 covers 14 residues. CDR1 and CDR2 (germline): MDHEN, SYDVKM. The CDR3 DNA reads TGTGCCAGCAGTATCATGACCGGAAACTATGGCTACACCTTC. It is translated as CASSIMTGNYGYTF.

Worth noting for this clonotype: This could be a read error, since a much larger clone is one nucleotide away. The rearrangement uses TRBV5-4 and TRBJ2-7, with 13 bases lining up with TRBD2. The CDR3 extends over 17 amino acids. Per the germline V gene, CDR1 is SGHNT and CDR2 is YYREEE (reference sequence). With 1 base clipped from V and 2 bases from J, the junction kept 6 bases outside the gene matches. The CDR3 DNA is TGTGCCAGCAGCTTGTCGGGACTAGCGGGGATAACCTACGAGCAGTACTTC. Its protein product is CASSLSGLAGITYEQYF.

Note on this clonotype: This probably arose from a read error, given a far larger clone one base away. CDR3 residues: CASSLQEDSYNEQFF. CDR3 nucleotides: TGTGCCAGCAGCTTACAGGAGGACTCCTACAATGAGCAGTTCTTC. This chain connects TRBV28 to TRBJ2-1; TRBD1 or TRBD2 may be the D gene (5 bases each). Germline V CDR1 and CDR2: MDHEN, SYDVKM. This CDR3 is built from 15 residues. Trimming left V 6 bases short and J 0 bases short, with 12 bases between.

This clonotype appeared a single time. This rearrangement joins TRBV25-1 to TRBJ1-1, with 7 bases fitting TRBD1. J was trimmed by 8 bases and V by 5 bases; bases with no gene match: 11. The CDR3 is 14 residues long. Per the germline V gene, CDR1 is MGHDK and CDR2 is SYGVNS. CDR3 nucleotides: TGTGCCAGCAGTTTAACAGGGGTCCGCGGGGAAGCTTTCTTT. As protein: CASSLTGVRGEAFF.

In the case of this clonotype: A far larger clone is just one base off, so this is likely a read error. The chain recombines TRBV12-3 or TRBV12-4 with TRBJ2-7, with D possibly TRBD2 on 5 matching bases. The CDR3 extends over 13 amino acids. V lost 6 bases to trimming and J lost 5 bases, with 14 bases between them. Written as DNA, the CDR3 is TGTGCCAGCAGCTTTACAGTGGGAGACGAGCAGTACTTC. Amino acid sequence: CASSFTVGDEQYF.

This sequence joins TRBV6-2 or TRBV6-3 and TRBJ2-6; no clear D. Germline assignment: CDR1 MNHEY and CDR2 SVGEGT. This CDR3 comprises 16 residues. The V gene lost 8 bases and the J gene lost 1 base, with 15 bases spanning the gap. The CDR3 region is CASSTMGSSGANVLTF. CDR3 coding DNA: TGTGCCAGCTCCACGATGGGTAGTTCTGGGGCCAACGTCCTGACTTTC.

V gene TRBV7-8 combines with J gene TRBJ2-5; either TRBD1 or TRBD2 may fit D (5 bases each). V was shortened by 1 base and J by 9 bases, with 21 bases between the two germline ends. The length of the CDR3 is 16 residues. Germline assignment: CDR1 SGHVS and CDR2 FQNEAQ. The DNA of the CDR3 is TGTGCCAGCAGCTTAGGAAGCACGGGACGAGTTTCGTCCCAGTACTTC. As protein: CASSLGSTGRVSSQYF.

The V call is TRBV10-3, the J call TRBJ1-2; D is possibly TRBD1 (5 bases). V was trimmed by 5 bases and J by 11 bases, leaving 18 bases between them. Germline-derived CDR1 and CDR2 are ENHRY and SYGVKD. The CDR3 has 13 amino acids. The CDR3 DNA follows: TGTGCCATCAGTTTTGGGGCGCAGGATAGATACACCTTC. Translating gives CAISFGAQDRYTF.

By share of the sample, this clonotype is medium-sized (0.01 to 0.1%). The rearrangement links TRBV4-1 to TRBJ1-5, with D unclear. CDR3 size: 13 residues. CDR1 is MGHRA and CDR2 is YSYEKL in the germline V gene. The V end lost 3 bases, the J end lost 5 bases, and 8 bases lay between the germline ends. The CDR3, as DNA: TGCGCCAGCAGCCACGGGGTGGATCAGCCCCAGCATTTT. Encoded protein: CASSHGVDQPQHF.

The CDR3 coding sequence is TGTGCCAGCAGCTTAGATAGCGGGAGCTCCGGGGAGCTGTTTTTT. Its protein is CASSLDSGSSGELFF. The chain recombines TRBV7-3 with TRBJ2-2; 9 bases map to TRBD2. The CDR3 length is 15 residues. With V trimmed by 2 bases and J by 6 bases, 4 bases remained unmatched. Germline values: CDR1 SGHTA, CDR2 FQGTGA.